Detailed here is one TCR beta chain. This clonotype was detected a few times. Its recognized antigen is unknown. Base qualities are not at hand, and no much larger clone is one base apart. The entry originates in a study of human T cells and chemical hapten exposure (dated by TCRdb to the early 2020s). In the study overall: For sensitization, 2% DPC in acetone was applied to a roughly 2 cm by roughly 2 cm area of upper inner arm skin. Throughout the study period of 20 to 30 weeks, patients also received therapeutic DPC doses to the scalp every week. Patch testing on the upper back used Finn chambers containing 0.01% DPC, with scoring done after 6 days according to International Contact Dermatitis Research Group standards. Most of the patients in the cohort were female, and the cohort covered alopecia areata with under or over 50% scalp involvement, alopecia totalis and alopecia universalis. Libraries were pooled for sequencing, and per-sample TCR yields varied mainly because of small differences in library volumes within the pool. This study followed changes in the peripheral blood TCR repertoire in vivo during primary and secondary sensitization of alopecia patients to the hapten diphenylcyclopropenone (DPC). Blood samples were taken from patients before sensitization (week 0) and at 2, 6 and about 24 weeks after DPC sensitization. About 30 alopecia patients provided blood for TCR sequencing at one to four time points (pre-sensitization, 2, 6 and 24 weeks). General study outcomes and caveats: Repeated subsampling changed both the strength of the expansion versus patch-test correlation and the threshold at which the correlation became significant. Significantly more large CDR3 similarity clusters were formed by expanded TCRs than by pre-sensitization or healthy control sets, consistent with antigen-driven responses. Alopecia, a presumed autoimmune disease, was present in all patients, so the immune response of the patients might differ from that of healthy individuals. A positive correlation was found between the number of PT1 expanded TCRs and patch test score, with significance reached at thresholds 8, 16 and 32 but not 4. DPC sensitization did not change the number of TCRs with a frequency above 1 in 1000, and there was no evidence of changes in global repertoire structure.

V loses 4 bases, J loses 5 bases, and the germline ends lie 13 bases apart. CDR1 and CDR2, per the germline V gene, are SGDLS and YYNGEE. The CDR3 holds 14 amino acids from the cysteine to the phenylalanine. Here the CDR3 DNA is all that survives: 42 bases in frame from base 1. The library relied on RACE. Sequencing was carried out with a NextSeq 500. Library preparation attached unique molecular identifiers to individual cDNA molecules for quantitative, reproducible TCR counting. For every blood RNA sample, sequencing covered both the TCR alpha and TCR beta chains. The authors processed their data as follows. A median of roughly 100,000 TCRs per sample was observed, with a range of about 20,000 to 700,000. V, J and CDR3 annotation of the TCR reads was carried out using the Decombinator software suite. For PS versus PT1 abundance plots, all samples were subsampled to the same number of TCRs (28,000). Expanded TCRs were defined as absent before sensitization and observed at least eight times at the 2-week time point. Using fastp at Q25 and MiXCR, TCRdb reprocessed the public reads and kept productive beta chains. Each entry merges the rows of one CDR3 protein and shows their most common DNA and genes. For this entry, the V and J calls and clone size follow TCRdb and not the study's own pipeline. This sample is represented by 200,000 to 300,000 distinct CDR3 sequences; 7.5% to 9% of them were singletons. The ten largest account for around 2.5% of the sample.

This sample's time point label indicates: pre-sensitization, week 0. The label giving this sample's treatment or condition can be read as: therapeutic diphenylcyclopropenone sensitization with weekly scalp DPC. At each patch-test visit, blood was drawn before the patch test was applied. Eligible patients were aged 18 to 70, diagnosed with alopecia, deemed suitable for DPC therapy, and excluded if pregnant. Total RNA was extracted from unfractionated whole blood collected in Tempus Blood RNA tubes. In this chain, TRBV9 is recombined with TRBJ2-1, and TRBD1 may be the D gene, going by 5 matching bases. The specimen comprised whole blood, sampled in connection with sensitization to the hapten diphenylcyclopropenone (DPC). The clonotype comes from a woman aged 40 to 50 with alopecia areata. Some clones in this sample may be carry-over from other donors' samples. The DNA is TGTGCCAGCAGCATGACAGTGGGGCACAATGAGCAGTTCTTC. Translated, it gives CASSMTVGHNEQFF. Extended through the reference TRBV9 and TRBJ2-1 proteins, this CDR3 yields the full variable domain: DSGVTQTPKHLITATGQRVTLRCSPRSGDLSVYWYQQSLDQGLQFLIQYYNGEERAKGNILERFSAQQFPDLHSELNLSSLELGDSALYFCASSMTVGHNEQFFGPGTRLTVL.